The rows below give T cell receptor beta chains drawn from one sample of a study of blood T cell repertoires in COVID-19. The protocol was immunoSEQ multiplex PCR, while the TCRdb copy is restricted to in-frame clones and leaves out a portion. The profile covers under 150,000 clones, with over 85% appearing a single time and approximately 3.7% taken by the ten largest. Source material: peripheral blood. These receptors were obtained from a man aged 50 to 59 with active COVID-19. Each CDR3 is given with its conserved first and last residue. A D gene is named only where the DNA matches it firmly. Some rows have no size entry. The others give once, few or many, or a class for an expanded clone.

CASSPLEGRQPQHF,TGTGCCAGCTCACCCCTGGAGGGACGACAGCCCCAGCATTTT,TRBV18,.,.,TRBJ1-5
CASSRSGVGEQFF,TGTGCCAGCAGTCGTAGCGGGGTGGGTGAGCAGTTCTTC,TRBV2,once,TRBD2,TRBJ2-1
CASSPRLAANTGELFF,TGTGCCAGCAGTCCTAGACTAGCTGCGAACACCGGGGAGCTGTTTTTT,TRBV7-9,.,TRBD2,TRBJ2-2
CASSLSGNEQYF,TGTGCCAGCAGCTTATCAGGGAACGAGCAGTACTTC,TRBV13,.,.,TRBJ2-7
CASSVGTSGTDTQYF,TGTGCCAGCAGCGTAGGGACTAGCGGGACAGATACGCAGTATTTT,TRBV9,.,TRBD2,TRBJ2-3
CASSLGLAQETQYF,TGTGCCAGCAGCTTAGGGCTAGCCCAAGAGACCCAGTACTTC,TRBV7-2,.,.,TRBJ2-5
CASSQYRGNSPLHF,TGTGCCAGCAGCCAATACAGGGGCAATTCACCCCTCCACTTT,TRBV16,once,TRBD1,TRBJ1-6
CASSYSGSYNEQFF,TGTGCCAGCAGTTACAGCGGTAGCTACAATGAGCAGTTCTTC,TRBV6-5,.,.,TRBJ2-1
CASSQDPSGGAGTGELFF,TGTGCCAGCAGCCAAGACCCTAGCGGGGGGGCGGGCACCGGGGAGCTGTTTTTT,TRBV4-2,.,TRBD2,TRBJ2-2
CASSEGASGSVDEQFF,TGTGCCAGCAGTGAAGGGGCTAGCGGGAGTGTTGATGAGCAGTTCTTC,TRBV25-1,.,TRBD2,TRBJ2-1
CASSLVADTQYF,TGTGCCAGCAGCTTGGTCGCAGATACGCAGTATTTT,TRBV5-6,once,.,TRBJ2-3
CASSERPYGLYNEQFF,TGTGCCAGCAGTGAACGACCCTACGGACTTTACAATGAGCAGTTCTTC,TRBV2,.,.,TRBJ2-1
CASSLGTTHSPLHF,TGCGCCAGCAGCTTGGGGACAACTCATTCACCCCTCCACTTT,TRBV5-1,few,.,TRBJ1-6
CASSLYGGSVQFF,TGTGCCAGCAGTTTATATGGAGGGTCTGTCCAGTTCTTC,TRBV28,.,.,TRBJ2-1
CASSLGTSFYNEQFF,TGTGCCAGCAGTTTGGGGACTAGCTTCTACAATGAGCAGTTCTTC,TRBV28,.,TRBD2,TRBJ2-1
CASSIRDRGLTTNEKLFF,TGTGCCAGCTCTATCCGGGACAGGGGACTAACAACTAATGAAAAACTGTTTTTT,TRBV19,once,TRBD1,TRBJ1-4
CASSQTARSYNEQFF,TGTGCCAGCAGTCAGACAGCGCGGTCCTACAATGAGCAGTTCTTC,TRBV28,.,.,TRBJ2-1
CATSDRTTDTGELFF,TGTGCCACCAGTGACAGGACAACCGACACCGGGGAGCTGTTTTTT,TRBV24-1,.,.,TRBJ2-2
CASSYKTGLGGYTF,TGTGCCAGCAGTTACAAGACAGGGTTGGGCGGCTACACCTTC,TRBV6-5,.,TRBD1,TRBJ1-2
CASSMAGNEQFF,TGTGCCAGTAGTATGGCAGGTAATGAGCAGTTCTTC,TRBV19,.,.,TRBJ2-1
CASIDGLAGEETQYF,TGTGCCAGCATCGACGGGCTAGCGGGAGAAGAGACCCAGTACTTC,TRBV7-9,.,TRBD2,TRBJ2-5
CASSASTGAGELFF,TGTGCCAGCAGCGCGTCGACAGGGGCCGGGGAGCTGTTTTTT,TRBV9,.,TRBD1,TRBJ2-2
CASTTGGAGGTF,TGTGCCAGCACAACCGGGGGAGCAGGCGGCACCTTC,TRBV6-6,.,.,TRBJ1-2
CASSEGTGQGEQYF,TGTGCCAGCAGTGAGGGGACAGGCCAGGGAGAGCAGTACTTC,TRBV2,.,TRBD1,TRBJ2-7
CASSTNRLEAFF,TGTGCCAGCAGTACAAACAGGTTAGAAGCTTTCTTT,TRBV13,.,.,TRBJ1-1
CASSIEGSGRYNEQFF,TGTGCCAGTAGTATAGAGGGTAGCGGGAGATACAATGAGCAGTTCTTC,TRBV19,.,TRBD2,TRBJ2-1
CASGRGIITGTQYF,TGTGCCAGCGGGAGGGGTATCATAACGGGGACCCAGTACTTC,TRBV5-8,few,TRBD2,TRBJ2-5
CATSATGLAGGKATNEQFF,TGTGCCACCAGTGCCACGGGACTAGCGGGGGGGAAAGCTACTAATGAGCAGTTCTTC,TRBV24-1,.,TRBD2,TRBJ2-1
CASSQDLGGGETQYF,TGTGCCAGCAGCCAAGATCTTGGGGGCGGCGAGACCCAGTACTTC,TRBV4-2,.,.,TRBJ2-5
CASSTTRNTEAFF,TGTGCCAGTAGTACAACACGGAACACTGAAGCTTTCTTT,TRBV19,.,.,TRBJ1-1
CASSIDRGKQPQHF,TGTGCCAGTAGTATCGACAGGGGGAAGCAGCCCCAGCATTTT,TRBV19,once,TRBD1,TRBJ1-5
CASSLPGLSTDTQYF,TGCGCCAGCAGCTTGCCAGGGTTAAGCACAGATACGCAGTATTTT,TRBV5-1,.,.,TRBJ2-3
CASSQQGAVGELFF,TGTGCCAGCAGCCAACAGGGGGCCGTCGGGGAGCTGTTTTTT,TRBV3-1/TRBV3-2,.,TRBD1,TRBJ2-2
CASSLQQGMNTEAFF,TGTGCCAGCAGTCTACAACAGGGGATGAACACTGAAGCTTTCTTT,TRBV28,.,TRBD1,TRBJ1-1
CASGLWGRYGYTF,TGTGCTAGTGGTTTGTGGGGCCGCTATGGCTACACCTTC,TRBV12-5,.,.,TRBJ1-2
CSGRRGPEAFF,TGCAGCGGTAGGAGGGGACCTGAAGCTTTCTTT,TRBV29-1,.,.,TRBJ1-1
CATRRVNQPQHF,TGTGCCACCAGACGGGTCAATCAGCCCCAGCATTTT,TRBV24-1,.,.,TRBJ1-5
CASSLSAGNSGIQYF,TGCGCCAGCAGCCTTTCAGCGGGAAATTCTGGCATTCAGTACTTC,TRBV5-1,.,TRBD2,TRBJ2-4
CASSPGQSAETQYF,TGCGCCAGCAGTCCCGGACAGTCTGCGGAGACCCAGTACTTC,TRBV10-1,.,.,TRBJ2-5
CASSQVGGAATNEKLFF,TGCGCCAGCAGCCAAGTAGGGGGCGCCGCAACTAATGAAAAACTGTTTTTT,TRBV4-1,few,TRBD1,TRBJ1-4
CASSFTGTNNEQFF,TGTGCCAGCAGTTTCACCGGGACTAATAATGAGCAGTTCTTC,TRBV27,.,TRBD2,TRBJ2-1
CASSFGQGKTPSTDTQYF,TGTGCCAGCAGCTTTGGACAGGGGAAGACCCCTAGCACAGATACGCAGTATTTT,TRBV5-6,.,TRBD1,TRBJ2-3
CASSPGLADTQYF,TGTGCCAGCAGTCCAGGGTTGGCAGATACGCAGTATTTT,TRBV2,.,.,TRBJ2-3
CASSSHARQGKYEQYF,TGTGCCAGCAGTTCACACGCCCGACAGGGGAAATACGAGCAGTACTTC,TRBV28,.,TRBD1,TRBJ2-7
CASSDTGNYGYTF,TGTGCCAGCAGTGATACAGGGAACTATGGCTACACCTTC,TRBV2,.,.,TRBJ1-2
CASSQSTVMNTEAFF,TGTGCCAGCAGCCAATCGACAGTTATGAACACTGAAGCTTTCTTT,TRBV5-6,.,.,TRBJ1-1
CASSADSTGELFF,TGTGCCAGCAGCGCGGACAGTACCGGGGAGCTGTTTTTT,TRBV11-2,.,.,TRBJ2-2
CASSPSGGDTGELFF,TGCGCCAGCAGCCCGAGCGGGGGGGACACCGGGGAGCTGTTTTTT,TRBV5-1,.,TRBD2,TRBJ2-2
CASSRGAGTSLEQYF,TGCGCCAGCAGCCGGGGGGCCGGGACTAGCCTCGAGCAGTACTTC,TRBV4-1,.,TRBD2,TRBJ2-7
CASSEGGGMLSYEQYF,TGCGCCAGCAGTGAAGGGGGGGGGATGTTATCCTACGAGCAGTACTTC,TRBV10-1,few,.,TRBJ2-7
CASSLVPGSPNEQFF,TGTGCCAGCAGCTTAGTCCCCGGGAGTCCCAATGAGCAGTTCTTC,TRBV11-3,.,.,TRBJ2-1
CSVVTGTNSPLHF,TGCAGCGTTGTGACAGGGACTAATTCACCCCTCCACTTT,TRBV29-1,.,TRBD1,TRBJ1-6
CASSLGGGQGLGTEAFF,TGTGCCAGCAGTTTAGGGGGGGGACAGGGGCTGGGCACTGAAGCTTTCTTT,TRBV27,.,TRBD1,TRBJ1-1
CASVGRGRTEAFF,TGTGCCAGTGTAGGGAGGGGCAGAACTGAAGCTTTCTTT,TRBV19,.,.,TRBJ1-1
CASSQTAYGYTF,TGTGCCAGCAGCCAAACAGCCTATGGCTACACCTTC,TRBV4-2,.,.,TRBJ1-2
CASSQDPGLAKNIQYF,TGCGCCAGCAGCCAAGATCCGGGACTAGCCAAAAACATTCAGTACTTC,TRBV4-1,once,.,TRBJ2-4
CASSYTGGRTEAFF,TGTGCCAGCAGTTACACGGGTGGAAGGACTGAAGCTTTCTTT,TRBV6-6,.,.,TRBJ1-1
CSVEGGNGNQPQHF,TGCAGCGTCGAGGGGGGGAACGGCAATCAGCCCCAGCATTTT,TRBV29-1,.,.,TRBJ1-5
CASSLETSRRFF,TGTGCCAGCAGCTTGGAGACTAGCAGAAGGTTCTTC,TRBV5-4,.,TRBD2,TRBJ2-1